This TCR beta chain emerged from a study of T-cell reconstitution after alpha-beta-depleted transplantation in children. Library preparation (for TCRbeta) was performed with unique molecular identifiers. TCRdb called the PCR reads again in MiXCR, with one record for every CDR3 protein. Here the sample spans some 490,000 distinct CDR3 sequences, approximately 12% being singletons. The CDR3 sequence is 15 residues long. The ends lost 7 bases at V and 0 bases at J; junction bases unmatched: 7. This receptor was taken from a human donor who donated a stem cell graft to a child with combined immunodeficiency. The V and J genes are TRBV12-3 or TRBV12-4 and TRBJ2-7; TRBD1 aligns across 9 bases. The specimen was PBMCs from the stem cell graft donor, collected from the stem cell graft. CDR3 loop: CASTLGQGSSYEQYF. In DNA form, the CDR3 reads TGTGCCAGCACCCTCGGACAGGGGAGCTCCTACGAGCAGTACTTC.